One sample yielded the 16 T cell receptor beta chains listed below, sequenced in a study of PD-1 blockade in classical Hodgkin lymphoma. All patients relapsed after autologous stem cell transplantation, and brentuximab vedotin exposure varied. Libraries were prepared by immunoSEQ multiplex PCR; TCRdb keeps only in-frame clonotypes and omits some of them. Of 49,000 or so clones listed, around three quarters are singletons. The sequences come from peripheral blood mononuclear cells (PBMCs), collected before the second cycle of nivolumab. These receptors were obtained from a human donor with classical Hodgkin lymphoma.

The chain couples TRBV6-5 to TRBJ1-2, with 7 bases matching TRBD1. This CDR3 has 15 amino acids. Germline loops: CDR1 MNHEY, CDR2 SVGAGI. V lost 8 bases to trimming and J lost 6 bases; unmatched junction nucleotides: 15. The CDR3 reads CASSSRQGERDGYTF. In DNA, the CDR3 is TGTGCCAGCTCCTCCCGTCAGGGGGAAAGAGATGGCTACACCTTC.

The chain uses TRBV29-1 and TRBJ1-5; a possible D gene is TRBD1 (6 bases). Germline CDR1 reads SQVTM; CDR2 reads ANQGSEA. Trimming took off 0 bases at V and 1 base at J, with 19 bases between the two ends. The CDR3 is 18 residues long. This CDR3 reads CSVEDPINRVSSNQPQHF. The CDR3 bases are TGCAGCGTTGAAGATCCTATCAACAGGGTGTCAAGCAATCAGCCCCAGCATTTT.

The chain links TRBV19 to TRBJ2-3, with TRBD2 matching over 9 bases. J was trimmed by 5 bases and V by 2 bases; bases with no gene match: 5. The CDR3 is 15 amino acids. Germline loops: CDR1 LNHDA, CDR2 SQIVND (reference sequence). CDR3 sequence reads: CASSISASGIDTQYF. CDR3 coding DNA: TGTGCCAGTAGTATATCGGCTAGCGGGATAGATACGCAGTATTTT.

This clone was recorded only once. The chain couples TRBV5-6 to TRBJ2-1; D is undetermined. The CDR3 consists of 17 residues. Trimming cost V 5 bases and J 7 bases, with 25 bases left between them. The germline gives CDR1 SGHDT, CDR2 YYEEEE. Here the CDR3 reads CASSPRYPLDSPNEQFF. CDR3 DNA: TGTGCCAGCAGTCCACGGTACCCCTTAGATTCCCCAAATGAGCAGTTCTTC.

V usage is TRBV7-8 and J usage is TRBJ1-4; the D is unclear. The CDR3 has 14 amino acids. CDR1 is SGHVS and CDR2 is FQNEAQ in the germline V gene. The V and J ends lost 3 bases and 7 bases respectively, with 12 bases between them. CDR3 in DNA: TGTGCCAGCAGCTTCGGGCTTCGGGGTGAAAAACTGTTTTTT. It encodes CASSFGLRGEKLFF.

The chain is built from TRBV9 and TRBJ2-7, with 10 bases identical to TRBD1. There are 14 residues in the CDR3. Germline V gene sequence: CDR1 SGDLS, CDR2 YYNGEE. V lost 5 bases to trimming and J lost 7 bases; unmatched junction nucleotides: 9. This chain's CDR3 is CASSGSGTGEEQYF. For the CDR3, the DNA is TGTGCCAGCAGTGGCTCCGGGACAGGGGAAGAGCAGTACTTC.

The genes are TRBV30 and TRBJ2-1, with 11 bases fitting TRBD2. The J segment lost 6 bases and the V segment lost 0 bases, leaving 7 bases of the junction unmatched. The CDR3 is 16 amino acids. Germline V gene lookup returns CDR1 GTSNPN and CDR2 SVGIG (reference sequence). The CDR3 sequence: CAWSVRLTSGSNEQFF. Here the CDR3 DNA reads TGTGCCTGGAGTGTACGGCTCACTAGCGGGAGCAATGAGCAGTTCTTC.

V gene TRBV6-5 combines with J gene TRBJ1-1; D ambiguous. CDR1 and CDR2 (germline): MNHEY, SVGAGI. The CDR3 runs 11 residues. Trimming stripped 6 bases from V and 4 bases from J, with 6 bases between. The CDR3 region is CASSLGTEAFF. CDR3 in DNA: TGTGCCAGCAGCTTAGGCACTGAAGCTTTCTTT.

This clone was seen more than once but under ten times. This chain connects TRBV11-2 to TRBJ2-6; the match to TRBD1 covers 7 bases. The CDR3 runs to 15 residues. Per the germline V gene, CDR1 is SGHAT and CDR2 is FQNNGV. The V segment lost 5 bases and the J segment 2 bases; nucleotides outside the gene matches: 3. For the CDR3, the DNA is TGTGCCAGCAGCCAGGGACAGCCTGGGGCCAACGTCCTGACTTTC. Protein: CASSQGQPGANVLTF. Supplemented by reference TRBV11-2 and TRBJ2-6, the full variable domain reads EAGVAQSPRYKIIEKRQSVAFWCNPISGHATLYWYQQILGQGPKLLIQFQNNGVVDDSQLPKDRFSAERLKGVDSTLKIQPAKLEDSAVYLCASSQGQPGANVLTFGAGSRLTVL.

The chain carries TRBV6-5 and TRBJ1-4, with 7 bases identical to TRBD1. Trimming cost V 6 bases and J 2 bases; bases outside gene matches: 6. This CDR3 region has 15 residues. Looked up from germline, CDR1 is MNHEY and CDR2 is SVGAGI. The CDR3 protein is CASRRQGTTNEKLFF. The CDR3 coding sequence is TGTGCCAGCAGACGACAGGGTACTACTAATGAAAAACTGTTTTTT.

The chain is built from TRBV5-1 and TRBJ2-3; 7 bases are a match to TRBD1. Trimming at V came to 0 bases and at J to 1 base, leaving 5 bases not matched to a gene. The CDR3 is 16 amino acids. CDR1 is SGHRS, CDR2 YFSETQ, per germline. This CDR3 is CASSLGGQVGTDTQYF. The DNA of the CDR3 is TGCGCCAGCAGCTTGGGTGGACAGGTGGGCACAGATACGCAGTATTTT. The full variable domain, its missing parts supplied by reference TRBV5-1 and TRBJ2-3, is KAGVTQTPRYLIKTRGQQVTLSCSPISGHRSVSWYQQTPGQGLQFLFEYFSETQRNKGNFPGRFSGRQFSNSRSEMNVSTLELGDSALYLCASSLGGQVGTDTQYFGPGTRLTVL.

The V call is TRBV28, the J call TRBJ2-2, with D perhaps given as TRBD1 or TRBD2 (5 bases each). The CDR3 has 13 amino acids. The V and J ends lost 2 bases and 7 bases respectively, with 8 bases between them. Germline V lookup: CDR1 MDHEN, CDR2 SYDVKM. The CDR3 nucleotides are TGTGCCAGCAGTTTAGAGGGGTACGGGGAGCTGTTTTTT. It encodes CASSLEGYGELFF.

Worth noting for this clone: One end of the junction does not line up with germline, which may come from a read error. V gene TRBV25-1 combines with J gene TRBJ1-2; D possibly corresponds to TRBD1 (6 bases). This CDR3 contains 13 residues. The germline CDR1 and CDR2 sequences are MGHDK and SYGVNS. This CDR3 is CASSGGRPDSPSF. CDR3 nucleotide sequence: TGTGCCAGCAGTGGTGGTCGTCCGGACAGCCCCTCGTTC.

In the case of this clone: Germline and junction disagree at one end, which may indicate a read error. The chain is built from TRBV18 and TRBJ1-4, with D possibly being TRBD1 (6 bases). Per the germline V gene, CDR1 is KGHSH and CDR2 is LQKENI. The CDR3 spans 15 residues. The CDR3 reads CASSPPDSLNEKLFF. CDR3 in DNA: TGTGCCAGCTCCCCACCGGACAGTCTTAATGAAAAACTGTTTTTT.

The V gene is TRBV7-3, the J gene TRBJ2-2, with TRBD1 as a possible D gene (6 bases). V was shortened by 6 bases and J by 1 base, with 21 bases between the two germline ends. Germline CDR1 SGHTA, CDR2 FQGTGA. The CDR3 totals 18 residues. The CDR3 reads CASSPPPRAGVNTGELFF. CDR3 in DNA: TGTGCCAGCAGTCCCCCCCCTCGGGCAGGGGTGAACACCGGGGAGCTGTTTTTT. The full variable domain, with the rest looked up from reference TRBV7-3 and TRBJ2-2, is GAGVSQTPSNKVTEKGKYVELRCDPISGHTALYWYRQSLGQGPEFLIYFQGTGAADDSGLPNDRFFAVRPEGSVSTLKIQRTERGDSAVYLCASSPPPRAGVNTGELFFGEGSRLTVL.

The chain has TRBV30 and TRBJ2-7, with D hard to call. CDR3 length: 12 amino acids. V was cut by 0 bases and J by 4 bases, with 7 bases left in between. CDR1 GTSNPN and CDR2 SVGIG come from the germline V gene (reference sequence). CDR3 sequence (DNA): TGTGCCTGGAGTGTACGCACATACGAGCAGTACTTC. Its translation is CAWSVRTYEQYF.